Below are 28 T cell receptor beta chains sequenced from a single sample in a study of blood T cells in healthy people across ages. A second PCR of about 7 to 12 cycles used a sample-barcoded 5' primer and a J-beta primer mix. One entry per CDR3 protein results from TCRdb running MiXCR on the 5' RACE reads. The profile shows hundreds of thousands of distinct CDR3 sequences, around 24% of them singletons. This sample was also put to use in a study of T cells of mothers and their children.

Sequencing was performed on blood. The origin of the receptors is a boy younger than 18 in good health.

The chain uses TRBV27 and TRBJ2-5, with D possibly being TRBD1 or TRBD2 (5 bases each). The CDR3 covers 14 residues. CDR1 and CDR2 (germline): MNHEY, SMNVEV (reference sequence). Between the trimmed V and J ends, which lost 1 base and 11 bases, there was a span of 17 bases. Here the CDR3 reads CASSLFLGEQQQYF. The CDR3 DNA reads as TGTGCCAGCAGTTTATTTTTGGGGGAACAACAGCAGTACTTC.

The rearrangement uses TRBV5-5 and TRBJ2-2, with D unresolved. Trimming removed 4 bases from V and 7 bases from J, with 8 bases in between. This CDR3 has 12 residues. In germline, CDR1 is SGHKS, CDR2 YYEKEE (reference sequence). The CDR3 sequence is CASSPANGELFF. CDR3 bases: TGTGCCAGCAGCCCCGCTAACGGGGAGCTGTTTTTT.

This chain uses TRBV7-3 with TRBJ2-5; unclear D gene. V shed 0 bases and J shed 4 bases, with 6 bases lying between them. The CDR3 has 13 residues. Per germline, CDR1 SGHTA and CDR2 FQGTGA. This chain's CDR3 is CASSLTSRETQYF. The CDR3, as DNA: TGTGCCAGCAGCTTAACTTCGAGAGAGACCCAGTACTTC.

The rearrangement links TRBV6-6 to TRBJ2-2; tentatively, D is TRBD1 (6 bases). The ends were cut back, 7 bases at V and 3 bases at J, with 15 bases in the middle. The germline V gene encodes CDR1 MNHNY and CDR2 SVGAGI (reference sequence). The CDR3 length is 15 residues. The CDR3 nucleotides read TGTGCCAGCACTCTGAACAGGGAACACACCGGGGAGCTGTTTTTT. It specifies CASTLNREHTGELFF.

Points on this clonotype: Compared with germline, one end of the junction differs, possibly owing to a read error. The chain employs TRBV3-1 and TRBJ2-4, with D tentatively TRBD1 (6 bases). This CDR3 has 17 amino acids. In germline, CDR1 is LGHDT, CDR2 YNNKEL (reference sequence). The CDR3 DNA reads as TGTGCCAGCAGCCCCCAAGGACAGTCGATCACCAACAACATTCAGTACTTC. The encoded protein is CASSPQGQSITNNIQYF.

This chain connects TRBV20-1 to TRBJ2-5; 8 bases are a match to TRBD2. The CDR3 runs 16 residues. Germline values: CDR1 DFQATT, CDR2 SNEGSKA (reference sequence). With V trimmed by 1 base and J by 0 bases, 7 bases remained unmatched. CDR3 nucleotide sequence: TGCAGTGCTAGAGCTAGCGGGTTCTCCTACCAAGAGACCCAGTACTTC. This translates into CSARASGFSYQETQYF.

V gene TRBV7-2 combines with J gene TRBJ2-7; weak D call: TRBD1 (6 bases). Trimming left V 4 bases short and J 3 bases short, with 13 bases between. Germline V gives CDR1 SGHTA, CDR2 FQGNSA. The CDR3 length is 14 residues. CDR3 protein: CASSSQQGIYEQYF. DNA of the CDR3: TGTGCCAGCAGCTCTCAGCAGGGGATCTACGAGCAGTACTTC. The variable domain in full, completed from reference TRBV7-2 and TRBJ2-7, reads GAGVSQSPSNKVTEKGKDVELRCDPISGHTALYWYRQSLGQGLEFLIYFQGNSAPDKSGLPSDRFSAERTGGSVSTLTIQRTQQEDSAVYLCASSSQQGIYEQYFGPGTRLTVT.

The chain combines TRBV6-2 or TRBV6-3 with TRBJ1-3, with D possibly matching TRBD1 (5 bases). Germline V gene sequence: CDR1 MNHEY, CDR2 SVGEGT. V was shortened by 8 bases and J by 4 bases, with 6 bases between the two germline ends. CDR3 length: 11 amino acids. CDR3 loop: CASGGGNTIYF. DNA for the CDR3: TGTGCCAGCGGGGGAGGAAACACCATATATTTT.

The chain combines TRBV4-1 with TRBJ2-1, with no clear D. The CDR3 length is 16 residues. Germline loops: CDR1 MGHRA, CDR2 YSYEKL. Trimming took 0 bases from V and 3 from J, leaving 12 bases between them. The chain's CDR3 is CASSQDSLGYYNEQFF. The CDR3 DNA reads TGCGCCAGCAGCCAAGATAGCCTAGGCTACTACAATGAGCAGTTCTTC.

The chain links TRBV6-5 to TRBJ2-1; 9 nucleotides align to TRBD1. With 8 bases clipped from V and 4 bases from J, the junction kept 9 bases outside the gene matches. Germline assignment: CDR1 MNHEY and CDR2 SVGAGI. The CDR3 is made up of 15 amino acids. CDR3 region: CASEGRQGGYNEQFF. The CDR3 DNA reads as TGTGCCAGCGAAGGGAGACAGGGGGGATACAATGAGCAGTTCTTC.

The CDR3: CASSPRRDAYEQYF. The CDR3 nucleotides are TGTGCCAGCAGCCCTCGGCGGGATGCCTACGAGCAGTACTTC. This chain connects TRBV7-9 to TRBJ2-7; D is perhaps TRBD2 (6 bases). The CDR3 totals 14 residues. V shed 5 bases and J shed 2 bases, with 13 bases lying between them. CDR1 and CDR2 from the germline V gene are SEHNR and FQNEAQ (reference sequence).

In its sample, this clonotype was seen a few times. CDR3 coding DNA: TGTGCCACCAGCGGGACACAAGAGCAGACCCAGTACTTC. It translates to CATSGTQEQTQYF. The chain has TRBV24-1 and TRBJ2-5; the D gene is possibly TRBD1 (6 bases). V was cut by 7 bases and J by 6 bases, with 14 bases left in between. Germline CDR1 is KGHDR and CDR2 is SFDVKD. The CDR3 is 13 residues long.

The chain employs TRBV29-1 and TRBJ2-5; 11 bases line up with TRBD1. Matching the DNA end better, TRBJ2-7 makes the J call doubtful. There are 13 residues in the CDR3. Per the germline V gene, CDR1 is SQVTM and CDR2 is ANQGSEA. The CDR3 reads CSVVGTGGSEQYF. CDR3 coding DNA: TGCAGCGTTGTCGGGACAGGGGGTTCCGAGCAGTACTTC.

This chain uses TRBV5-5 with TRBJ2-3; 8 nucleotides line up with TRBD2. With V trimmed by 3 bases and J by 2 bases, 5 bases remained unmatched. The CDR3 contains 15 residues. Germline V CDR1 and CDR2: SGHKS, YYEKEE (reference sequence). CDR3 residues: CASSSGAGATDTQYF. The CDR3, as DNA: TGTGCCAGCAGCTCCGGAGCGGGAGCCACAGATACGCAGTATTTT.

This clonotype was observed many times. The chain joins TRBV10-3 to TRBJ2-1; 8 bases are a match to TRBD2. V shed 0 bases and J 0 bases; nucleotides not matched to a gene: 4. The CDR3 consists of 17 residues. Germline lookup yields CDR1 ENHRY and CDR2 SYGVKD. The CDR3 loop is CAISESERGTSYNEQFF. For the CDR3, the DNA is TGTGCCATCAGTGAGTCCGAGCGGGGGACCTCCTACAATGAGCAGTTCTTC.

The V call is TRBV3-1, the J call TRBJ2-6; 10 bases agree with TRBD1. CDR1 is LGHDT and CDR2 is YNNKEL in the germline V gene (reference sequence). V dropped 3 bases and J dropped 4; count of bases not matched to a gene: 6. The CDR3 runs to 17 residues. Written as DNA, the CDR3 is TGTGCCAGCAGCCAGATGGACAGGGGGGCGGGGGCCAACGTCCTGACTTTC. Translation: CASSQMDRGAGANVLTF.

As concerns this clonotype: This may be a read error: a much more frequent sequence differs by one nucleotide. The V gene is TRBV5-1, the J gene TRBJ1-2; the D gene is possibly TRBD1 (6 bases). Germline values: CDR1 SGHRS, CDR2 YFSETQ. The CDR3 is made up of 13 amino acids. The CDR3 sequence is CASSFGGSYDYTF. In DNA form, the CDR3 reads TGCGCCAGCAGCTTCGGGGGCTCCTATGACTACACCTTC.

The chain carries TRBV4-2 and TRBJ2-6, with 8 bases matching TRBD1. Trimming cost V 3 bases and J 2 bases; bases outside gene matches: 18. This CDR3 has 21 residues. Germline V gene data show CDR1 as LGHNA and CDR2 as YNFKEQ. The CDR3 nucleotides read TGTGCCAGCAGCCAGGCACCTTGGGCAGGGGGCTATCGCGCTGGGGCCAACGTCCTGACTTTC. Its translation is CASSQAPWAGGYRAGANVLTF.

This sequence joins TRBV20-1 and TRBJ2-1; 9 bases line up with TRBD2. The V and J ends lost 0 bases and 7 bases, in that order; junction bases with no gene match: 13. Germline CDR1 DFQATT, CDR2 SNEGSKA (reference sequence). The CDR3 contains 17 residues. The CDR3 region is CSARDGWRSGGSNEQFF. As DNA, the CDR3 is TGCAGTGCTAGAGATGGGTGGCGCAGCGGGGGGTCGAATGAGCAGTTCTTC.

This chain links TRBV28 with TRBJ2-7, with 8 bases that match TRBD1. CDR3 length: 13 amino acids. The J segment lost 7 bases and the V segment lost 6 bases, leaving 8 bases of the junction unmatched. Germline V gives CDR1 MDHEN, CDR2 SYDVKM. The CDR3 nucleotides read TGTGCCAGCAGCAGGGACAGGCCCGCTGAGCAGTACTTC. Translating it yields CASSRDRPAEQYF.

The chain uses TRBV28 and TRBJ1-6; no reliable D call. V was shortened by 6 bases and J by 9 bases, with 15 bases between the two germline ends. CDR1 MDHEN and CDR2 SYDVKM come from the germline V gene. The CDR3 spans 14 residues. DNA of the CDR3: TGTGCCAGCAGATCTCGGCGACGAGGTTCACCCCTCCACTTT. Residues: CASRSRRRGSPLHF.

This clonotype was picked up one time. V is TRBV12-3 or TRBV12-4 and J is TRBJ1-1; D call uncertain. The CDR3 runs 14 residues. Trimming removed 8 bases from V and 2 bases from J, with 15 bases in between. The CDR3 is CASLRFLENTEAFF. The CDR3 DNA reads TGTGCCAGCTTGCGGTTTTTGGAAAACACTGAAGCTTTCTTT.

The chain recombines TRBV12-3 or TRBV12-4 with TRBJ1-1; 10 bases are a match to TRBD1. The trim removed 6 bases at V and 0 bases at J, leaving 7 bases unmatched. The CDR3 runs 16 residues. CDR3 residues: CASSPDRGLVNTEAFF. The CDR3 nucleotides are TGTGCCAGCAGCCCCGACAGGGGGCTAGTGAACACTGAAGCTTTCTTT.

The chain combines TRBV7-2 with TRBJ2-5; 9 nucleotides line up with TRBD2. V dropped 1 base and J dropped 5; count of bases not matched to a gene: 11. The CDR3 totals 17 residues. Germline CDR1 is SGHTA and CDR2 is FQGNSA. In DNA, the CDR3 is TGTGCCAGCAGCTTAGGGGGCCTAGCGGGATCCAGGGAGACCCAGTACTTC. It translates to CASSLGGLAGSRETQYF.

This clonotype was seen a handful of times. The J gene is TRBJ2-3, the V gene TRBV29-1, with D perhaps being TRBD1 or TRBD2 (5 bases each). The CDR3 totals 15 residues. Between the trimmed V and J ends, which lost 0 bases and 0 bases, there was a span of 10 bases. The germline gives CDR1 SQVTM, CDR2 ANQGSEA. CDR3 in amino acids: CSVEDKGRSTDTQYF. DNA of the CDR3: TGCAGCGTTGAAGATAAGGGACGGAGCACAGATACGCAGTATTTT.

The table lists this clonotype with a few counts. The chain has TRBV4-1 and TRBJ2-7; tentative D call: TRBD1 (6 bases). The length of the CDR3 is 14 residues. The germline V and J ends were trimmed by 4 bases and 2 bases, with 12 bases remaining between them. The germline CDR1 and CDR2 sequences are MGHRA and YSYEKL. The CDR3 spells CASSPEDRTYEQYF. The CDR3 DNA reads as TGCGCCAGCAGCCCCGAGGACAGAACCTACGAGCAGTACTTC.

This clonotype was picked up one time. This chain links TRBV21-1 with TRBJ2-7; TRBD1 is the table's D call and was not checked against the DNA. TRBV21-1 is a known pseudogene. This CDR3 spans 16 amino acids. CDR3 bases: TGTGCCAGCAGCCCGCGTCCGGGACAGCCTCCCTACGAGCAGTACTTC. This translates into CASSPRPGQPPYEQYF.

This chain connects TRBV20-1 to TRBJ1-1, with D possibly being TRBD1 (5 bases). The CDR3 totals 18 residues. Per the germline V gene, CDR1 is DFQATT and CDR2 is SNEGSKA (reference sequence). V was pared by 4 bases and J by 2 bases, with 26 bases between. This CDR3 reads CSATVTSGLRRKNTEAFF. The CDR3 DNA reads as TGCAGTGCTACGGTAACCTCAGGGTTACGACGGAAAAACACTGAAGCTTTCTTT.